This T cell receptor (beta chain) was obtained from a study of blood T cell repertoires in COVID-19. Study-wide background: Samples representing acute and convalescent COVID-19 were sourced from the United States, Italy and Spain.

Germline V lookup: CDR1 SGHTA, CDR2 FQGTGA. CDR3 length: 15 residues. V was clipped by 2 bases and J by 3 bases, with 13 bases between them. Clones were read by immunoSEQ multiplex PCR, and TCRdb kept only the in-frame ones, dropping some. The table records roughly 300,000 clones, 86% of them present only once. The sequenced sample was peripheral blood. The chain joins TRBV7-3 to TRBJ1-1; D call uncertain. The TCR was taken from a woman aged 50 to 65 with acute or convalescent COVID-19. The chain's CDR3 is CASSLGNIGDTEAFF. The CDR3 bases are TGTGCCAGCAGCTTAGGAAACATCGGAGACACTGAAGCTTTCTTT.